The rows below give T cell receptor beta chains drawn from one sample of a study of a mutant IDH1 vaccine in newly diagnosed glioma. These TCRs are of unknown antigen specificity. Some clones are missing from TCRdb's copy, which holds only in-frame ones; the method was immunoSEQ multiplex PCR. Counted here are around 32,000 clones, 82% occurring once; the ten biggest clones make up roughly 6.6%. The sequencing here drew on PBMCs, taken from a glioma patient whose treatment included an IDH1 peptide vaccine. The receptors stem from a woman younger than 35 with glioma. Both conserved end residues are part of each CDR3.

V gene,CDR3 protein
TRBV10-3,CAISESRDQPQHF
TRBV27,CASSRTSASSGNTIYF
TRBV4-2,CASSQERSGPAYEQYF
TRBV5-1,CASSLDGFGNQPQHF
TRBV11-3,CASSPGGGPNTGELFF
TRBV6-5,CASKGSWSSYNEQFF
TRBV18,CASSPTGGAGNTIYF
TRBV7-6,CASSSSQGAGTEAFF
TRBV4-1,CASSQEPRGLYGYTF
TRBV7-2,CASSSPGSKTDTQYF
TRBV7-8,CASSLVGQGFSYEQYF
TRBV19,CASSITDRGPDQPQHF
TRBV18,CASSPPGRGTEAFF
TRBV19,CASSSKAGSNQPQHF
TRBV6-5,CASSYSRVLSGNTIYF
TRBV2,CASSPYSTGLFF
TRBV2,CASSEWSGANVLTF
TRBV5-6,CASGQGTNYGYTF
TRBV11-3,CASTLGVYNSPLHF
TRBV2,CASSLLAGGSETQYF
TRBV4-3,CASSQGGLARTYYPMDEQYF
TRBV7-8,CASSSSESGNTGELFF
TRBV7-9,CAIAPSSSGNTIYF
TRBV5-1,CASSLETSGGHNEQFF
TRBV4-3,CASSPGLAGKTDTQYF
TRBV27,CASNNDWGGNNEQFF
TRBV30,CAWSAGQNYEQYF
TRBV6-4,CASSDRTGEAFF
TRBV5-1,CASSWDYRGGNTEAFF
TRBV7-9,CASSQSGTDEKLFF
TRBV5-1,CASSSTVSSYNEQFF
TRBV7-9,CASSGFLAPDYEQYF
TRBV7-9,CASQPGEGGPKLSNQPQHF
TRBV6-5,CASSYSRRDGYTF